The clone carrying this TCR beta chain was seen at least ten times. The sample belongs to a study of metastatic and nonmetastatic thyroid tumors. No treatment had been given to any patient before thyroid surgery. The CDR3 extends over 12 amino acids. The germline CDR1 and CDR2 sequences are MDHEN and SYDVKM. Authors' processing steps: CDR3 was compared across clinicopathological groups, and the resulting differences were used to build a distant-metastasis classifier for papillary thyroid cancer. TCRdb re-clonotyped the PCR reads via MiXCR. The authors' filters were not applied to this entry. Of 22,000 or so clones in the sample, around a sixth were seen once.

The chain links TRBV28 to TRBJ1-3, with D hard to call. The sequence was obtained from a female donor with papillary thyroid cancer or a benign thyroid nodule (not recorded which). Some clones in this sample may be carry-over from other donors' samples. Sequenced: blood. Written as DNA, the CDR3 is TGTGCAATCCCGGGCTCTGGAAACACCATATATTTT. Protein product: CAIPGSGNTIYF.